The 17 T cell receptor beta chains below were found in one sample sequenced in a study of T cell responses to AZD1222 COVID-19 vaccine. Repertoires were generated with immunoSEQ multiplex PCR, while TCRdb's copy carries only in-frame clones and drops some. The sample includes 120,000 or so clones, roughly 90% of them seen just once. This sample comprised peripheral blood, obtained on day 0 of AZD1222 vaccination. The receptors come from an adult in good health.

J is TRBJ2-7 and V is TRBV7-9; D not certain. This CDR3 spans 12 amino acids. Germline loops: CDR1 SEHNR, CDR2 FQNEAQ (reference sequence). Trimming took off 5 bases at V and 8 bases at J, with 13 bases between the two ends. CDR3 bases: TGTGCCAGCAGCCCAAGCTCCCGGAAGCAGTACTTC. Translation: CASSPSSRKQYF.

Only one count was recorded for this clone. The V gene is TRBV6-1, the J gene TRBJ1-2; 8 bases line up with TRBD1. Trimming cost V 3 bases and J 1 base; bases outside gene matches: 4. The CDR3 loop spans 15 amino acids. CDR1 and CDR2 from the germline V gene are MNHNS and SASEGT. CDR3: CASSEGQVFNYGYTF. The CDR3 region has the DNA TGTGCCAGCAGTGAGGGACAGGTGTTTAACTATGGCTACACCTTC.

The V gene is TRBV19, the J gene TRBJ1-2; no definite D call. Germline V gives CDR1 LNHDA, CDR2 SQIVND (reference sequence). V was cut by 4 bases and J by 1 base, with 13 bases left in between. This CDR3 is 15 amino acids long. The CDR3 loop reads CASSTGPILNYGYTF. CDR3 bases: TGTGCCAGTAGTACTGGGCCGATCCTTAACTATGGCTACACCTTC.

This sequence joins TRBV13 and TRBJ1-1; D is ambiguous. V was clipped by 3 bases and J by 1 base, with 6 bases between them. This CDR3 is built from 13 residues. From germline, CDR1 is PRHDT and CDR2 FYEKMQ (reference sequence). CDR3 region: CASSFRRNTEAFF. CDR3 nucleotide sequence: TGTGCCAGCAGCTTTCGACGGAACACTGAAGCTTTCTTT.

CDR3 region: CASSPGAGEYNEQFF. CDR3 coding DNA: TGTGCCAGCAGCCCCGGCGCGGGGGAGTACAATGAGCAGTTCTTC. V usage is TRBV7-6 and J usage is TRBJ2-1, with 7 bases aligning to TRBD2. The CDR3 contains 15 residues. V shed 5 bases and J 4 bases; nucleotides not matched to a gene: 8. CDR1 and CDR2 (germline): SGHVS, FNYEAQ.

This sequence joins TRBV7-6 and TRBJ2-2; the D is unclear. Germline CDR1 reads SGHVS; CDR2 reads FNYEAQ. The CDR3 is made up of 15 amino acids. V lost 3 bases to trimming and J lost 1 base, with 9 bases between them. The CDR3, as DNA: TGTGCCAGCAGCTTTACCGGAATGAACACCGGGGAGCTGTTTTTT. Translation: CASSFTGMNTGELFF.

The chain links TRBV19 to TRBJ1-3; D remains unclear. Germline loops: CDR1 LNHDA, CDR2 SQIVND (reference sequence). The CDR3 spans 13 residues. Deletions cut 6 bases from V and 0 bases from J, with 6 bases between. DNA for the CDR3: TGTGCCAGTAGGGGGAGCTCTGGAAACACCATATATTTT. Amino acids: CASRGSSGNTIYF.

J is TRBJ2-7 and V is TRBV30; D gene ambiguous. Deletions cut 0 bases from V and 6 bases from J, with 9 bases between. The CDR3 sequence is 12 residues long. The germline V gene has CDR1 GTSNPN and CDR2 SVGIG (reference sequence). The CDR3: CAWSVGPFEQYF. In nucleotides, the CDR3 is TGTGCCTGGAGTGTAGGACCCTTCGAGCAGTACTTC.

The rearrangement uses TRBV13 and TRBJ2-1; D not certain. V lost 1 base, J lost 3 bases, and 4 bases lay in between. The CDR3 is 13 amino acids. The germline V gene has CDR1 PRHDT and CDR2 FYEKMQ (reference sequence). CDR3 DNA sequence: TGTGCCAGCAGCTTAGCCGACTACAATGAGCAGTTCTTC. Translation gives CASSLADYNEQFF.

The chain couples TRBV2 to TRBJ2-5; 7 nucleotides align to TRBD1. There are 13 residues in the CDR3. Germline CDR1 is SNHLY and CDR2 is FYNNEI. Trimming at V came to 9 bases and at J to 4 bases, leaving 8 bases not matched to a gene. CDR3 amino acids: CASPRGSGETQYF. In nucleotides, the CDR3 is TGTGCCAGTCCCAGGGGGTCGGGAGAGACCCAGTACTTC.

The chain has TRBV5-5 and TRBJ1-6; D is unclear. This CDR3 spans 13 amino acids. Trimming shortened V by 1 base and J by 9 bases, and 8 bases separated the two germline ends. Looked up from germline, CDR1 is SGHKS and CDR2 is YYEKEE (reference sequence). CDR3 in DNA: TGTGCCAGCAGCTTGAGCCCTGTTTCACCCCTCCACTTT. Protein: CASSLSPVSPLHF.

The CDR3 here is CASRTGPSSYEQYF. The CDR3 bases are TGCGCCAGCAGAACGGGTCCCTCCTCCTACGAGCAGTACTTC. J is TRBJ2-7 and V is TRBV5-1; no definite D call. Germline values: CDR1 SGHRS, CDR2 YFSETQ. The CDR3 spans 14 residues. Trimming took off 5 bases at V and 0 bases at J, with 12 bases between the two ends.

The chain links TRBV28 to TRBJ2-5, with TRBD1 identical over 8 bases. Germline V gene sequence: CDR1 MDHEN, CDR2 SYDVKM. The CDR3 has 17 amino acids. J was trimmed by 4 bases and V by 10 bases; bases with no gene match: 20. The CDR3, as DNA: TGTGCCACCCAGGGGGCCAACAGGGAATTCCGGGGAGAGACCCAGTACTTC. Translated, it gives CATQGANREFRGETQYF. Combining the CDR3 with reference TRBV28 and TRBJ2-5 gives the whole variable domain DVKVTQSSRYLVKRTGEKVFLECVQDMDHENMFWYRQDPGLGLRLIYFSYDVKMKEKGDIPEGYSVSREKKERFSLILESASTNQTSMYLCATQGANREFRGETQYFGPGTRLLVL.

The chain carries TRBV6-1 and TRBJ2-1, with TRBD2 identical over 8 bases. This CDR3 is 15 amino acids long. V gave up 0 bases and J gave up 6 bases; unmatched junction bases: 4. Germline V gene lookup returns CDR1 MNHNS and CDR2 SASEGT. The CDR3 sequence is CASSEASAGGNEQFF. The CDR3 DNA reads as TGTGCCAGCAGTGAAGCTTCCGCGGGGGGCAATGAGCAGTTCTTC.

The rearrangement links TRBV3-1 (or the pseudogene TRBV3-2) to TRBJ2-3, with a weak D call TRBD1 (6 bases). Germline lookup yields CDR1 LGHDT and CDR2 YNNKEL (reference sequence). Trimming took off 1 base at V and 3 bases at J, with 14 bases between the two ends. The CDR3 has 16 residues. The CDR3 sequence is CASSQAGGQSTDTQYF. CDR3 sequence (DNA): TGTGCCAGCAGCCAAGCGGGCGGACAGAGTACAGATACGCAGTATTTT.

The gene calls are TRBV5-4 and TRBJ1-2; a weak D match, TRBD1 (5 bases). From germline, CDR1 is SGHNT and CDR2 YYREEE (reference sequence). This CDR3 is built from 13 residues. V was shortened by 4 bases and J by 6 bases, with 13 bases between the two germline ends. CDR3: CASSLGQENGYTF. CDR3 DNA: TGTGCCAGCAGCCTCGGACAAGAGAATGGCTACACCTTC. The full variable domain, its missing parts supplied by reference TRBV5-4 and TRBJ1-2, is ETGVTQSPTHLIKTRGQQVTLRCSSQSGHNTVSWYQQALGQGPQFIFQYYREEENGRGNFPPRFSGLQFPNYSSELNVNALELDDSALYLCASSLGQENGYTFGSGTRLTVV.

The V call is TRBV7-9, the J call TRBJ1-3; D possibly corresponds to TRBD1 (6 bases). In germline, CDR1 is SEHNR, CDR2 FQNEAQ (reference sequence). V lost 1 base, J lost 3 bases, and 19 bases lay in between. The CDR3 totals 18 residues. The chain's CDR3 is CASSLVNEGGGSGNTIYF. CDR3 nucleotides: TGTGCCAGCAGCTTAGTTAATGAAGGGGGAGGGAGTGGAAACACCATATATTTT.